Ten or more counts support the clone carrying this TCR beta chain. Its antigen is unknown. These data belong to a study of T-cell reconstitution after alpha-beta-depleted transplantation in children. General study points: The origin of alpha-beta T cells about two months after transplant was reportedly several hundred expanded graft clones. At day 60, the high TCRbeta diversity found in some patients originated from recipient T cells and thymic progenitors that had survived. T-cell numbers and diversity one year post-transplant derived largely from freshly generated T cells.

Unmatched junction bases numbered 7, after V lost 5 bases and J lost 3 bases. The CDR3 length is 14 residues. Per the germline V gene, CDR1 is SQVTM and CDR2 is ANQGSEA. Unique molecular identifiers were used to barcode this TCRbeta library. A single record per CDR3 protein comes from TCRdb applying MiXCR to the PCR reads. Found here are roughly 420,000 distinct CDR3 sequences, about 16% of them singletons; the top ten hold under 30%. The TCR comes from a boy in the first two years of life who had a stem cell transplant for Wiskott-Aldrich syndrome, so the T cells may come from the graft donor. The sequenced sample was PBMCs, mostly from graft donor cells, obtained 360 days after TCRalphabeta/CD19-depleted stem cell transplant. The chain employs TRBV29-1 and TRBJ2-1; 7 bases align to TRBD1. The CDR3 here is CSVHRGLLYNEQFF. Here the CDR3 DNA reads TGCAGCGTTCACAGGGGCCTTCTCTACAATGAGCAGTTCTTC.